One sample yielded the 10 T cell receptor beta chains listed below, sequenced in a study of T cell responses to AZD1222 COVID-19 vaccine. Libraries were prepared by immunoSEQ multiplex PCR; TCRdb keeps only in-frame clonotypes and omits some of them. Among fewer than 150,000 clones, roughly 87% were seen once, and the ten largest hold roughly 10%. Sequenced material: peripheral blood, taken on day 0 of AZD1222 vaccination. All receptors come from an adult in good health.

Concerning this clone itself: A much larger clone sits a single nucleotide away, making a read error possible. The CDR3 is CASRQNTEAFF. The CDR3 coding sequence is TGTGCCAGCAGACAGAACACTGAAGCTTTCTTT. The chain is built from TRBV13 and TRBJ1-1; D remains ambiguous. The CDR3 has 11 amino acids. The V gene's germline CDR1 is PRHDT and CDR2 FYEKMQ (reference sequence). Trimming removed 6 bases from V and 1 base from J, with 3 bases in between. Based on the CDR3 plus reference TRBV13 and TRBJ1-1, the full variable domain is AAGVIQSPRHLIKEKRETATLKCYPIPRHDTVYWYQQGPGQDPQFLISFYEKMQSDKGSIPDRFSAQQFSDYHSELNMSSLELGDSALYFCASRQNTEAFFGQGTRLTVV.

The chain uses TRBV7-9 and TRBJ1-1; the match to TRBD1 covers 8 bases. The germline gives CDR1 SEHNR, CDR2 FQNEAQ (reference sequence). V trimming: 5 bases; J trimming: 0 bases; junction bases outside the gene matches: 2. The CDR3 contains 14 residues. As DNA, the CDR3 is TGTGCCAGCAGCGACAGGGGAATGAACACTGAAGCTTTCTTT. It specifies CASSDRGMNTEAFF.

This chain uses TRBV10-3 with TRBJ1-2; 8 nucleotides agree with TRBD1. The CDR3 length is 15 residues. V lost 5 bases, J lost 8 bases, and 13 bases stayed unmatched. The germline CDR1 and CDR2 sequences are ENHRY and SYGVKD. The CDR3 DNA reads TGTGCCATCAGTAATGAGGCGACAGGGGCGGCGGGCTACACCTTC. Its protein is CAISNEATGAAGYTF.

This chain connects TRBV27 to TRBJ1-2, with D unclear. The germline V gene has CDR1 MNHEY and CDR2 SMNVEV (reference sequence). This CDR3 is built from 15 residues. Between the trimmed V and J ends, which lost 0 bases and 3 bases, there was a span of 11 bases. CDR3 protein: CASSLSIRADYGYTF. The CDR3 nucleotides read TGTGCCAGCAGTTTATCGATAAGGGCGGACTATGGCTACACCTTC.

Within the sample, this clone is medium-sized. This rearrangement joins TRBV7-9 to TRBJ2-7, with 7 bases identical to TRBD2. With V trimmed by 4 bases and J by 4 bases, 7 bases remained unmatched. Germline V gene lookup returns CDR1 SEHNR and CDR2 FQNEAQ (reference sequence). The CDR3 length is 14 residues. The CDR3 DNA reads as TGTGCCAGCAGCTCCCTGGGAGGGCGATACGAGCAGTACTTC. Residues: CASSSLGGRYEQYF.

The rearrangement links TRBV3-1 (or the pseudogene TRBV3-2) to TRBJ2-7, with 7 nucleotides matching TRBD1. The V segment lost 6 bases and the J segment 1 base; nucleotides outside the gene matches: 9. The CDR3 totals 15 residues. Germline CDR1 LGHDT, CDR2 YNNKEL (reference sequence). The CDR3 sequence is CASSGGQMGSYEQYF. In nucleotides, the CDR3 is TGTGCCAGCAGTGGGGGACAGATGGGTTCCTACGAGCAGTACTTC.

V usage is TRBV13 and J usage is TRBJ2-7; 10 bases are a match to TRBD2. Per the germline V gene, CDR1 is PRHDT and CDR2 is FYEKMQ (reference sequence). V shed 1 base and J 4 bases; nucleotides not matched to a gene: 4. The CDR3 runs 15 residues. CDR3 DNA: TGTGCCAGCAGCTTAGCTAGCGGGAGTAATTACGAGCAGTACTTC. Its protein product is CASSLASGSNYEQYF.

This rearrangement joins TRBV7-2 to TRBJ1-6; D may be TRBD1 (6 bases). V dropped 1 base and J dropped 8 bases, with 15 bases sitting between them. In germline, CDR1 is SGHTA, CDR2 FQGNSA. CDR3 length: 16 amino acids. The DNA of the CDR3 is TGTGCCAGCAGCTTAGGGGGGGCAGCCTGGGATTCACCCCTCCACTTT. Its translation is CASSLGGAAWDSPLHF.

This clone is a singleton in its sample. The chain links TRBV18 to TRBJ1-1; D possibly corresponds to TRBD1 (6 bases). The CDR3 is 16 residues long. The V gene's germline CDR1 is KGHSH and CDR2 LQKENI. The ends were cut back, 2 bases at V and 3 bases at J, with 16 bases in the middle. CDR3 DNA: TGTGCCAGCTCACCAGGAGGGGGGCGCAGGGACACTGAAGCTTTCTTT. It specifies CASSPGGGRRDTEAFF.

The chain employs TRBV13 and TRBJ2-3; weak D call: TRBD2 (6 bases). The germline V and J ends were trimmed by 8 bases and 6 bases, with 18 bases remaining between them. Germline assignment: CDR1 PRHDT and CDR2 FYEKMQ (reference sequence). CDR3 size: 14 residues. Written as DNA, the CDR3 is TGTGCCAGCGGACCGACCCTCAGCGGGGATACGCAGTATTTT. This gives the protein CASGPTLSGDTQYF. The variable domain in full, with the rest retrieved from reference TRBV13 and TRBJ2-3, is AAGVIQSPRHLIKEKRETATLKCYPIPRHDTVYWYQQGPGQDPQFLISFYEKMQSDKGSIPDRFSAQQFSDYHSELNMSSLELGDSALYFCASGPTLSGDTQYFGPGTRLTVL.